These T cell receptor beta chains were read from a single sample in a study of shared T cell receptors in the human thymus. TCRdb keeps only in-frame clones here, not all; method: immunoSEQ multiplex PCR. The data hold over 650,000 clones, with over 75% observed a single time. A further study also used this sample, focusing on human thymus T cells.

Material for sequencing was thymocytes. These receptors were taken from a boy under two years old with a congenital heart defect. CDR3s include the opening cysteine and the closing phenylalanine or tryptophan. The D gene is left open where the match is weak. The size entry is marked missing in some rows and otherwise reads once, few, many or a size class.

size: few
J: TRBJ1-6
V: TRBV5-6
D: TRBD1
DNA: TGTGCCAGCGCCCCAACAGGGGGGAGGATCTCCTATAATTCCCCCCTCCACTTT
CDR3: CASAPTGGRISYNSPLHF

size: once
J: TRBJ1-2
V: TRBV28
D: .
DNA: TGTGCCAGCAGTTTTGACAGCCCAAACTATGGCTACACCTTC
CDR3: CASSFDSPNYGYTF

size: .
J: TRBJ2-1
V: TRBV27
D: TRBD1
DNA: TGTGCCAGCAGTTTGTCAGGGGGCGCCTACAATGAGCAGTTCTTC
CDR3: CASSLSGGAYNEQFF

size: .
J: TRBJ2-3
V: TRBV6-1
D: .
DNA: TGTGCCAGCAGTGAAGCCCACGAGCGGTTCCCCGCAGATACGCAGTATTTT
CDR3: CASSEAHERFPADTQYF

size: .
J: TRBJ2-1
V: TRBV14
D: .
DNA: TGTGCATCCGGTGGGAGTGAGCAGTTCTTC
CDR3: CASGGSEQFF

size: once
J: TRBJ2-7
V: TRBV9
D: TRBD1
DNA: TGTGCCAGCAGCGCGCAGGGGGAAAATTCCTACGAGCAGTACTTC
CDR3: CASSAQGENSYEQYF

size: .
J: TRBJ1-1
V: TRBV29-1
D: .
DNA: TGCAGCGTTAGGGAGGTCAACACTGAAGCTTTCTTT
CDR3: CSVREVNTEAFF

size: .
J: TRBJ2-7
V: TRBV7-2
D: .
DNA: TGTGCCAGCAGCTTAGACACATTGGAGGCCCCATCTATCGGGCAGTACTTC
CDR3: CASSLDTLEAPSIGQYF

size: .
J: TRBJ2-7
V: TRBV28
D: TRBD1
DNA: TGTGCCAGCAGTTTCGGACAGGGAATTAACTACGAGCAGTACTTC
CDR3: CASSFGQGINYEQYF

size: .
J: TRBJ2-1
V: TRBV28
D: TRBD2
DNA: TGTGCCAGCAGTATACTAGCGGGGGTGCGCAATGAGCAGTTCTTC
CDR3: CASSILAGVRNEQFF

size: once
J: TRBJ2-7
V: TRBV7-9
D: .
DNA: TGTGCCAGCAGCTCCAGGAGGGTTCCTTACGAGCAGTACTTC
CDR3: CASSSRRVPYEQYF

size: .
J: TRBJ1-3
V: TRBV16
D: .
DNA: TGTGCCAGCAGCCAATGGAGGGGCTCTGGAAACACCATATATTTT
CDR3: CASSQWRGSGNTIYF

size: .
J: TRBJ2-7
V: TRBV9
D: TRBD2
DNA: TGTGCCAGCAGCGTAGGGCTAGCGGGGGGGCCCCTCTACGAGCAGTACTTC
CDR3: CASSVGLAGGPLYEQYF

size: .
J: TRBJ1-1
V: TRBV30
D: TRBD1
DNA: TGTGCCTGGGGGGGGACAGGGGAGGCGTTGAACACTGAAGCTTTCTTT
CDR3: CAWGGTGEALNTEAFF

size: .
J: TRBJ1-2
V: TRBV5-5
D: .
DNA: TGTGCCAGCAGCTTAATAGTCCAAGCCGGGAACTATGGCTACACCTTC
CDR3: CASSLIVQAGNYGYTF

size: .
J: TRBJ1-3
V: TRBV11-2
D: TRBD1
DNA: TGTGCCAGCAGCTTAGGTGACAGGGGGCCTGGAAACACCATATATTTT
CDR3: CASSLGDRGPGNTIYF

size: .
J: TRBJ2-7
V: TRBV15
D: TRBD1
DNA: TGTGCCACCAGCAGGACACCGGGACAGCTTTACGAGCAGTACTTC
CDR3: CATSRTPGQLYEQYF

size: .
J: TRBJ2-7
V: TRBV28
D: TRBD2
DNA: TGTGCCAGCAGTTTAGGCATTGGGACTAGCGGGGGGGCCCACGAGCAGTACTTC
CDR3: CASSLGIGTSGGAHEQYF

size: .
J: TRBJ2-7
V: TRBV28
D: TRBD2
DNA: TGTGCCAGCAGTTTATCTTCCGGGGGGCGGGAGGTCTACGAGCAGTACTTC
CDR3: CASSLSSGGREVYEQYF

size: .
J: TRBJ2-5
V: TRBV29-1
D: .
DNA: TGCAGCGTTGAGGAGCAGAAAGAGACCCAGTACTTC
CDR3: CSVEEQKETQYF

size: .
J: TRBJ1-1
V: TRBV6-1
D: .
DNA: TGTGCCAGCAGTGCCCTTGTCGGCCCCAGGGTGAACACTGAAGCTTTCTTT
CDR3: CASSALVGPRVNTEAFF

size: .
J: TRBJ1-6
V: TRBV5-1
D: TRBD1
DNA: TGCGCCAGCAGCCCCGACAGGGGAGACTCACCCCTCCACTTT
CDR3: CASSPDRGDSPLHF

size: .
J: TRBJ2-1
V: TRBV4-3
D: .
DNA: TGCGCCAGCAGCCAAGATATTAGGATCCGGGCACTAGATTATGATGAGCAGTTCTTC
CDR3: CASSQDIRIRALDYDEQFF